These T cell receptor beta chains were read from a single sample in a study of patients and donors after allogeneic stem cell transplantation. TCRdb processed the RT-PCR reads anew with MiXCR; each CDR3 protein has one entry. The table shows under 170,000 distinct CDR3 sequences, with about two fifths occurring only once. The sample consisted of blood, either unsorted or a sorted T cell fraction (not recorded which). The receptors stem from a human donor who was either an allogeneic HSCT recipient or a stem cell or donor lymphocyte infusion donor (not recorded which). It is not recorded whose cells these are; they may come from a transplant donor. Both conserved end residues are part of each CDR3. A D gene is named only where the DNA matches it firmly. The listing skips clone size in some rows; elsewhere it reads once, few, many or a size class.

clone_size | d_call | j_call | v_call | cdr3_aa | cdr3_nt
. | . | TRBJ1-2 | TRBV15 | CATTIGRDPLSGYTF | TGTGCCACTACTATCGGCAGGGACCCCCTAAGTGGCTACACCTTC
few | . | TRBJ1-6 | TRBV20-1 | CSARPSGRILSPLHF | TGCAGTGCTAGACCCTCAGGACGGATCCTCTCACCCCTCCACTTT
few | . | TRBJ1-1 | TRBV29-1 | CSVSDRMNTEAFF | TGCAGCGTTAGTGACAGAATGAACACTGAAGCTTTCTTT
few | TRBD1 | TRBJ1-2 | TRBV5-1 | CASSLAGTGDGYTF | TGCGCCAGCAGCTTGGCCGGGACAGGGGACGGCTACACCTTC
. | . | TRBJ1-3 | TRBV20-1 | CSAFSPSGPGNTIYF | TGCAGTGCCTTTTCACCCTCAGGGCCCGGAAACACCATATATTTT
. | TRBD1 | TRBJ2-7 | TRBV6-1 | CASRGTDVTYEQYF | TGTGCCAGCCGAGGGACAGATGTAACCTACGAGCAGTACTTC
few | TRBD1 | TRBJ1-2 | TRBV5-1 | CASSSRQGRNGYTF | TGCGCCAGCAGCTCTCGACAGGGGAGAAATGGCTACACCTTC
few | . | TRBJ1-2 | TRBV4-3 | CASSQGQDYGYTF | TGCGCCAGCAGCCAAGGTCAAGACTATGGCTACACCTTC
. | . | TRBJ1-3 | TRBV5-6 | CASSLIPDRSSGNTIYF | TGTGCCAGCAGCCTTATCCCCGACCGAAGCTCTGGAAACACCATATATTTT
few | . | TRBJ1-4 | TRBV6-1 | CASSREPWKLFF | TGTGCCAGCAGTAGGGAACCTTGGAAACTGTTTTTT
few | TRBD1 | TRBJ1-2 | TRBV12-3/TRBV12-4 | CASSLQGSSDYGYTF | TGTGCCAGCAGCTTACAGGGGAGCAGTGACTATGGCTACACCTTC
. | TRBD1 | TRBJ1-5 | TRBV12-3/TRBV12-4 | CASTPGGRYYSNQPQHF | TGTGCCAGCACCCCAGGGGGGCGGTATTATAGCAATCAGCCCCAGCATTTT
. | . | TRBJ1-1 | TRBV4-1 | CLYTEAFF | TGCCTATACACTGAAGCTTTCTTT
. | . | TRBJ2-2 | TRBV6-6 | CASSYSILSGRVAGELFF | TGTGCCAGCAGTTACTCGATTCTATCAGGGAGAGTCGCCGGGGAGCTGTTTTTT
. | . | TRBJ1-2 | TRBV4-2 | CASSQEESGYGYTF | TGTGCCAGCAGCCAAGAAGAATCAGGTTATGGCTACACCTTC
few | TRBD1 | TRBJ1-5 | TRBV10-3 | CAISESQGPYSNQPQHF | TGTGCCATCAGTGAGTCACAGGGGCCATATAGCAATCAGCCCCAGCATTTT
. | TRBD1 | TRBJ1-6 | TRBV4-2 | CASSQDPARGNSPLHF | TGTGCCAGCAGCCAAGATCCCGCCAGGGGGAATTCACCCCTCCACTTT
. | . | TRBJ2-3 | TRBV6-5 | CASREAGTPMADTQYF | TGTGCCAGCAGAGAGGCCGGGACTCCCATGGCAGATACGCAGTATTTT
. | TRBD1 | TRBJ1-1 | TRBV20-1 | CSATSGQGLTEAFF | TGCAGTGCCACCTCAGGACAGGGTCTCACTGAAGCTTTCTTT
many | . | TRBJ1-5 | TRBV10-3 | CAISESLGRQPQHF | TGTGCCATCAGTGAGTCACTAGGTCGGCAGCCCCAGCATTTT
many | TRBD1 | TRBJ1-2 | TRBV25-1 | CASPPPHRGTNYGYTF | TGTGCCAGCCCACCCCCCCACAGGGGCACTAACTATGGCTACACCTTC
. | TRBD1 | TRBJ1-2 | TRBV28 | CASSFRQGPFNYGYTF | TGTGCCAGCAGTTTTAGACAGGGGCCTTTCAACTATGGCTACACCTTC
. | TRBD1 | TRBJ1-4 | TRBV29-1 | CSVADREDEKLFF | TGCAGCGTGGCCGACAGGGAAGATGAAAAACTGTTTTTT
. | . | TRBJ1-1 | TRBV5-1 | CASEGLPGETEAFF | TGCGCCAGCGAGGGGCTTCCAGGGGAAACTGAAGCTTTCTTT
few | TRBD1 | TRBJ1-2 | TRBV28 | CASSVLSGGQRGYTF | TGTGCCAGCAGCGTCCTCTCGGGGGGACAGCGGGGCTACACCTTC
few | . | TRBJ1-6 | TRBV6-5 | CASRGVYNSPLHF | TGTGCCAGCAGGGGTGTCTATAATTCACCCCTCCACTTT
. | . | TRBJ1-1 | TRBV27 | CASSLSGPLMNTEAFF | TGTGCCAGCAGTTTATCGGGCCCCCTAATGAACACTGAAGCTTTCTTT
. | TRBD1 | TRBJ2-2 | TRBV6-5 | CASSRTGDTGELFF | TGTGCCAGCAGCCGGACAGGGGACACCGGGGAGCTGTTTTTT
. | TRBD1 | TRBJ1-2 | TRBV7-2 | CASSLAPGQGAEAGGYTF | TGTGCCAGCAGCTTAGCGCCGGGACAGGGGGCAGAAGCAGGTGGCTACACCTTC
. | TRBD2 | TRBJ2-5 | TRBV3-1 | CASSLAGGPETQYF | TGTGCCAGCAGCCTAGCGGGGGGGCCCGAGACCCAGTACTTC
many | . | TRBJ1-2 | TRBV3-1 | CASSSGGGYTF | TGTGCCAGCAGCAGCGGGGGAGGCTACACCTTC
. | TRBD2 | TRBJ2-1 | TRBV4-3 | CASSPFGLAGGRYNEQFF | TGCGCCAGCAGCCCCTTTGGACTAGCGGGGGGGAGGTACAATGAGCAGTTCTTC
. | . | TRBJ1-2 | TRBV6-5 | CASTLGGVSGYTF | TGTGCCAGCACCCTCGGGGGGGTTTCAGGCTACACCTTC
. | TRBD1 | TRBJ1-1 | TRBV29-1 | CSVEGRRTGGITEAFF | TGCAGCGTTGAAGGGCGACGCACAGGGGGAATCACTGAAGCTTTCTTT
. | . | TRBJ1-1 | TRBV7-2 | CASSLSGTADTEAFF | TGTGCCAGCAGCTTATCTGGGACGGCGGACACTGAAGCTTTCTTT
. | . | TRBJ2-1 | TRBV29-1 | CSVEDWSPGAYNEQFF | TGCAGCGTTGAAGACTGGTCGCCAGGGGCCTACAATGAGCAGTTCTTC
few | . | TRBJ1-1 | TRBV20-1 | CSARDPLRGPNTEAFF | TGCAGTGCTAGAGATCCGTTGAGGGGCCCTAACACTGAAGCTTTCTTT
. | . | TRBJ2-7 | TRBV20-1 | CSANPKRPYEQYF | TGCAGTGCTAATCCAAAACGCCCCTACGAGCAGTACTTC
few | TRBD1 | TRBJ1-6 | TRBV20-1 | CSASPSGTGGDGSPLHF | TGCAGTGCTAGTCCCTCCGGGACAGGGGGAGATGGATCACCCCTCCACTTT
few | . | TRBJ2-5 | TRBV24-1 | CATSVAETQYF | TGTGCCACCAGTGTCGCGGAGACCCAGTACTTC
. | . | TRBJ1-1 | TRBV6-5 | CASSYGGDTEAFF | TGTGCCAGCAGTTACGGGGGCGACACTGAAGCTTTCTTT
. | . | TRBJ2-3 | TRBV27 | CASSLGGQRGTDTQYF | TGTGCCAGCAGTTTGGGAGGCCAACGGGGCACAGATACGCAGTATTTT
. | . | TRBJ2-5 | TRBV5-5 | CASSLAGPSEAQYF | TGTGCCAGCAGCTTGGCCGGACCGTCGGAGGCCCAGTACTTC
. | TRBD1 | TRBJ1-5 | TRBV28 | CASRRTGSKNQPQHF | TGTGCCAGCAGGAGGACAGGAAGTAAGAATCAGCCCCAGCATTTT
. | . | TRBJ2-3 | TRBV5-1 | CASSLDLRLTDTQYF | TGCGCCAGCAGCTTGGACCTCAGATTAACAGATACGCAGTATTTT
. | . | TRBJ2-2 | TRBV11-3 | CARAGELFF | TGTGCCAGAGCCGGGGAGCTGTTTTTT